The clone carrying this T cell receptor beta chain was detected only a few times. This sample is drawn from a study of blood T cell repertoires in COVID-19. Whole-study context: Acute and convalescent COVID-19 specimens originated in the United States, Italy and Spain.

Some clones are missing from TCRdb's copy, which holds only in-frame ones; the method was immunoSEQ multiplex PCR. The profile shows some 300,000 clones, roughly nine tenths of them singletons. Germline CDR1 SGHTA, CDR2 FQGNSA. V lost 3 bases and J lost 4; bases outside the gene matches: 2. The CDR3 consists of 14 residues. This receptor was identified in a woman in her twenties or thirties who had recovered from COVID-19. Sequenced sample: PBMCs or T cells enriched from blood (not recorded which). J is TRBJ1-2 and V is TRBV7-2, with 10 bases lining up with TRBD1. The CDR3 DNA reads TGTGCCAGCAGCTTTCGGACAGGGGGCTATGGCTACACCTTC. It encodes CASSFRTGGYGYTF.